The table lists the clone carrying this T cell receptor beta chain with a few counts. Its specificity is unknown. The entry originates in a study of T cell repertoires in cytomegalovirus infection. Study at large: CMV epitopes used comprised recently identified HLA-C-restricted ones and well-studied HLA-B-restricted ones.

Between the trimmed V and J ends, which lost 0 bases and 0 bases, there was a span of 6 bases. The V gene's germline CDR1 is SGHAT and CDR2 FQNNGV. This CDR3 has 14 amino acids. Study-level points and caveats: Dominant in the ex vivo response were TCR beta clonotypes restricted by HLA-C and specific for CMV.

TCRdb ran MiXCR on the reads and lists one entry per CDR3 protein. The sample yields hundreds of thousands of distinct CDR3 sequences, 30% to 40% seen once. The TCR originated in a human donor in good health (CMV status not recorded). Some clones in this sample may be carry-over from other donors' samples. The chain uses TRBV11-2 and TRBJ2-7; D not resolved. This specimen consisted of cultured PBMCs, obtained from culture after CMV antigen stimulation. CDR3 nucleotides: TGTGCCAGCAGCTTAGATTACAGCTCCTACGAGCAGTACTTC. As protein: CASSLDYSSYEQYF.